The source of this T cell receptor beta chain is a study of T cell repertoires in cytomegalovirus infection. Study-level background: It was the public TCR beta signatures that indicated both CMV infection and matching HLA type.

A single record per CDR3 protein comes from TCRdb applying MiXCR to the reads. Altogether some 160,000 distinct CDR3 sequences are present, roughly 17% being singletons, with the ten largest covering around a sixth. This clonotype was seen a few times. Its antigen is as yet unknown. Study outcomes and limitations: Carriers of CMV plus the relevant HLA were identified by cumulative public TCR beta family frequency. HLA-C-restricted TCR beta clonotypes specific for CMV led the ex vivo response.

The CDR3 contains 17 residues. Looked up from germline, CDR1 is MNHEY and CDR2 is SVGEGT. Trimming removed 0 bases at V and 1 base at J, with 12 bases between. The receptor comes from a human donor in good health (CMV status not recorded). Some clones in this sample may be carry-over from other donors' samples. Sequenced sample: CD8+ T cells from PBMCs. The chain employs TRBV6-2 or TRBV6-3 and TRBJ2-2; D ambiguous. The CDR3 protein is CASSYSGPPLNTGELFF. CDR3 nucleotides: TGTGCCAGCAGTTACTCCGGGCCTCCCCTGAACACCGGGGAGCTGTTTTTT.